The rows below give T cell receptor beta chains drawn from one sample of a study of cytomegalovirus exposure and HLA in healthy donors. The protocol was immunoSEQ multiplex PCR, while the TCRdb copy is restricted to in-frame clones and leaves out a portion. There are approximately 110,000 clones in the sample; roughly 73% occur only once, and roughly 0.9% lies in the top ten. The source material was PBMCs. The receptors originated from a woman in her 30s in good health and CMV-seronegative. Both conserved end residues are part of each CDR3. The D gene is left open where the match is weak. Part of the rows lack a size; the others show once, few, many or a class for expanded clones.

d_call j_call clone_size v_call cdr3_nt cdr3_aa
TRBD1 TRBJ1-1 NA TRBV5-1 TGCGCCAGCAGGGCGACAGGGGCCACTGAAGCTTTCTTT CASRATGATEAFF
TRBD2 TRBJ2-7 once TRBV2 TGTGCCAGCAAACCGAGACTAGCGGGAGGCCCCCTAAACTCCTACGAGCAGTACTTC CASKPRLAGGPLNSYEQYF
TRBD1 TRBJ1-4 NA TRBV5-1 TGCGCCAGCAGCCTACCGTTTGGGACAGAGAATGAAAAACTGTTTTTT CASSLPFGTENEKLFF
TRBD1 TRBJ1-2 NA TRBV27 TGTGCCTCCAAGGGCGGGACAGGGGGCGAATATGGCTACACCTTC CASKGGTGGEYGYTF
TRBD2 TRBJ2-5 NA TRBV2 TGTGCCAGGCGAAAGACTAGCGGGGAAGAGACCCAGTACTTC CARRKTSGEETQYF
NA TRBJ1-1 few TRBV15 TGTGCCACCAGCAGCCTACAGACTAGGAACACTGAAGCTTTCTTT CATSSLQTRNTEAFF
NA TRBJ2-1 NA TRBV13 TGTGCCAGCAGCTTGGGCTTTTCGAAGAATGAGCAGTTCTTC CASSLGFSKNEQFF
NA TRBJ1-2 NA TRBV14 TGTGCCAGCAGCCAGGGTCGACAGAACTATGGCTACACCTTC CASSQGRQNYGYTF
TRBD1 TRBJ1-1 NA TRBV18 TGTGCCAGCTCACCCCGGGACAGCCCTACTGAAGCTTTCTTT CASSPRDSPTEAFF
TRBD1 TRBJ2-7 NA TRBV5-1 TGCGCCAGCAGCATGGACAGGGCCCCCTACGAGCAGTACTTC CASSMDRAPYEQYF
NA TRBJ1-2 NA TRBV5-1 TGCGCCAGCAGCGGGGGGGGAGACTATGGCTACACCTTC CASSGGGDYGYTF
NA TRBJ2-7 NA TRBV6-5 TGTGCCAGCAGTTACGGAGGCGAGCAGTACTTC CASSYGGEQYF
TRBD1 TRBJ1-1 few TRBV11-2 TGTGCCAGCAGCAGAGACAGGGTTTCGACTGAAGCTTTCTTT CASSRDRVSTEAFF
NA TRBJ1-6 NA TRBV15 TGTGCCACCAGCAGAGATTGGGACTACTCCTATAATTCACCCCTCCACTTT CATSRDWDYSYNSPLHF
TRBD1 TRBJ1-5 NA TRBV27 TGTGCCAGCAGAGCCGGGACAGGGGGCAATCAGCCCCAGCATTTT CASRAGTGGNQPQHF
TRBD1 TRBJ1-2 NA TRBV2 TGTGCCAGCGGTATTGGACAGGGGGGAGACTATGGCTACACCTTC CASGIGQGGDYGYTF
NA TRBJ1-4 NA TRBV6-1 TGTGCCAGCCGCCTAGTAATTAATGAAAAACTGTTTTTT CASRLVINEKLFF
TRBD1 TRBJ1-6 NA TRBV10-3 TGTGCCATCAGTGGGACAGGATCGAATTCACCCCTCCACTTT CAISGTGSNSPLHF
NA TRBJ2-3 NA TRBV29-1 TGCAGCGTTGACGGGGGCACAGATACGCAGTATTTT CSVDGGTDTQYF